This section outlines one T cell receptor (beta chain) sequence together with its context. Its antigen is not known. This record belongs to a study of cytomegalovirus exposure and HLA in healthy donors. Study observations and caveats: The study designated roughly 150 TCR beta chains cytomegalovirus-associated.

The PCR contained 60 Vbeta and 13 Jbeta primers. Assay used: immunoSEQ multiplex PCR; TCRdb lists only in-frame clones, some missing. The sample table sets out around 53,000 clones. This CDR3 comprises 13 residues. V lost 5 bases, J lost 3 bases, and 10 bases lay in between. CDR1 is MNHNS and CDR2 is SASEGT in the germline V gene. Sequenced: PBMCs. The rearrangement uses TRBV6-1 and TRBJ1-2; D might be TRBD1 (6 bases). This receptor was obtained from a man between 18 and 35 years old in good health and CMV-seropositive. CDR3 protein: CASSPQGYYGYTF. DNA for the CDR3: TGTGCCAGCAGTCCACAGGGATACTATGGCTACACCTTC.